This T cell receptor beta chain was profiled in a study of blood T cell repertoires in COVID-19 (dated by TCRdb to about 2020). At the level of the whole study: Collaborator samples came from the United States, Italy and Spain and covered acute and convalescent phases of COVID-19. The repertoires were released in a freely available public database intended as a resource for research on the immune response to SARS-CoV-2. The prospective study material was composed of cDNA or gDNA derived from T cells, B-cell-depleted T cells, or PBMCs. Samples were obtained from the ongoing ImmuneRACE study (first 160 participants) and from about 1,300 subjects provided by 6 global collaborators. Where HLA class I and class II types were available, the types were taken from metadata supplied by the sample provider, not from assay-based typing. Subjects who had been exposed to COVID-19, were actively infected with it, or had recovered from it provided the deeply sampled blood TCRbeta repertoires that made up the dataset. The sample metadata nearly always contained a de-identified subject ID, COVID-19 status, age in years and sex. The investigation overall reported the following: The amount of clinical and demographic metadata varied by source and participant and was provided uncurated.

TCRbeta CDR3 regions were amplified from genomic DNA by means of the immunoSEQ Assay, a bias-controlled multiplex PCR. The authors' pipeline ran thus. Within the assay, amplification of reference gene primers was used to estimate how many nucleated cells each sample contained. To quantify the absolute abundance of each unique TCRbeta CDR3 rearrangement, sequence reads were collapsed and filtered. For each sample, productive Simpson clonality was calculated as the square root of Simpson's diversity index across productive rearrangements. TCRdb provides this immuneACCESS table in a form limited to in-frame rearrangements. Some clones are lacking; in checked studies, under half of them reflect an unresolved V gene, and why the rest are absent is not known. The V and J calls and the clone size are those of that table, but D and trimming were determined from the DNA. This sample holds approximately 44,000 clones; about 90% were observed only once. The top ten clones comprise 1% to 1.5% of the sample.

In regard to this clone: Its target antigen remains unknown. Qualities for individual bases were not recorded, and no much larger clone is one base off.

The CDR3 runs 12 amino acids, cysteine and phenylalanine included. The kept DNA is CDR3 alone, 36 bases in frame from the first base. CDR1 MNHEY and CDR2 SVGAGI are derived from the germline V gene. Trimming takes 10 bases from V and 4 bases from J, and the germline ends sit 14 bases apart. Collaborating institutions collected whole blood in K2EDTA tubes following their own protocols. For TCRbeta analysis, collaborators shipped samples as frozen whole blood, isolated PBMCs, or DNA extracted from either of those sample types. Sample: peripheral blood. The TCR comes from a woman between 35 and 50 years old with acute or convalescent COVID-19. In this chain, TRBV6-5 is recombined with TRBJ2-7; TRBD1 might be the D gene, on 6 matching bases. The nucleotide sequence reads as follows: TGTGCCACTGCGGACAGAATATACGAGCAGTACTTC. Its product reads: CATADRIYEQYF.